A single sample is the source of the 11 T cell receptor beta chains below, sequenced in a study of T cells in Graves' hyperthyroidism and ophthalmopathy. Amplified regions were TCR beta CDR3 sequences from RNA transcripts. TCR CDR3 underwent first-round RT-PCR with the HTBI primer set. TCRdb reprocessed the multiplex PCR reads with MiXCR, giving one entry per CDR3 protein. This sample carries about 640,000 distinct CDR3 sequences, 45% of them seen once, and the ten largest clones take less than 9.5%. Source material: peripheral blood or thyroid tissue (not recorded which). These TCRs come from an adult man with Graves' disease, either hyperthyroidism or ophthalmopathy (not recorded which).

Worth noting for this clonotype: A read error may account for a junction end that differs from germline. J is TRBJ2-7 and V is TRBV12-3 or TRBV12-4; 10 bases align to TRBD1. The CDR3 has 10 residues. CDR3 residues: CASTGQGKPF. The CDR3 nucleotides read TGTGCCAGCACGGGACAGGGGAAACCTTTC.

This clonotype was found a few times. This chain links TRBV20-1 with TRBJ2-7; the match to TRBD1 covers 7 bases. V lost 6 bases to trimming and J lost 2 bases; unmatched junction nucleotides: 4. This CDR3 is built from 12 residues. In germline, CDR1 is DFQATT, CDR2 SNEGSKA (reference sequence). DNA for the CDR3: TGCAGTGCAACCGGGACAGCCTACGAGCAGTACTTC. Translation gives CSATGTAYEQYF.

This clonotype occurred a few times. In DNA, the CDR3 is TGCAGCGTGGACAGGGGAGGGGTTGGCACCGGGGAGCTGTTTTTT. Protein: CSVDRGGVGTGELFF. V gene TRBV29-1 combines with J gene TRBJ2-2, with 9 bases aligning to TRBD1. The V segment lost 6 bases and the J segment 4 bases; nucleotides outside the gene matches: 9. The CDR3 is 15 amino acids. Germline-derived CDR1 and CDR2 are SQVTM and ANQGSEA.

This clonotype was seen more than once but under ten times. The CDR3 sequence: CSASSRGTGELFF. The CDR3 nucleotides read TGCAGTGCTAGCAGCAGAGGCACCGGGGAGCTGTTTTTT. The chain recombines TRBV20-1 with TRBJ2-2; no clear D gene. Germline assignment: CDR1 DFQATT and CDR2 SNEGSKA (reference sequence). Deletions cut 3 bases from V and 4 bases from J, with 9 bases between. The CDR3 sequence is 13 residues long.

As to this clonotype: This could be a read error, since a much larger clone is one nucleotide away. The V and J genes are TRBV7-2 and TRBJ1-6; D gene uncertain. Germline lookup yields CDR1 SGHTA and CDR2 FQGNSA. This CDR3 region has 12 residues. CDR3 bases: TGTGCCAGCAGCCAAGGGCGGGATCCCCCCCACTTT. Residues: CASSQGRDPPHF.

Concerning this clonotype itself: The conserved final phenylalanine or tryptophan is absent from the CDR3, which likely points to a read error. The V and J genes are TRBV9 and TRBJ1-5, with 7 bases fitting TRBD1. CDR3 length: 15 amino acids. With V trimmed by 6 bases and J by 3 bases, 9 bases remained unmatched. Germline V gene data show CDR1 as SGDLS and CDR2 as YYNGEE. The CDR3 sequence is CASTRGRGPNQPQHL. The CDR3 coding sequence is TGTGCCAGCACCCGAGGGAGGGGGCCCAATCAGCCCCAGCATCTT.

This clonotype has at least ten counts. The chain combines TRBV7-9 with TRBJ1-2, with TRBD1 matching 7 bases. Per the germline V gene, CDR1 is SEHNR and CDR2 is FQNEAQ (reference sequence). CDR3 length: 13 amino acids. The V segment lost 3 bases and the J segment 6 bases; nucleotides outside the gene matches: 4. CDR3 nucleotides: TGTGCCAGCAGCTTCGGGACAGTGGATGGCTACACCTTC. Translation: CASSFGTVDGYTF. The whole variable domain, remainder taken from reference TRBV7-9 and TRBJ1-2, is DTGVSQNPRHKITKRGQNVTFRCDPISEHNRLYWYRQTLGQGPEFLTYFQNEAQLEKSRLLSDRFSAERPKGSFSTLEIQRTEQGDSAMYLCASSFGTVDGYTFGSGTRLTVV.

At least ten counts were recorded for this clonotype. The rearrangement joins TRBV29-1 to TRBJ2-5, with D unresolved. The V gene lost 4 bases and the J gene lost 3 bases, with 9 bases spanning the gap. Germline lookup yields CDR1 SQVTM and CDR2 ANQGSEA. CDR3 length: 12 amino acids. The DNA of the CDR3 is TGCAGCGTTGTGGTCAGAAAAGAGACCCAGTACTTC. Translated: CSVVVRKETQYF.

This chain's CDR3 is CAIKRGLQETQYF. The CDR3 region has the DNA TGTGCCATCAAAAGGGGTCTTCAAGAGACCCAGTACTTC. The chain carries TRBV10-3 and TRBJ2-5; a possible D gene is TRBD1 (5 bases). V was trimmed by 7 bases and J by 2 bases, leaving 11 bases between them. The germline V gene has CDR1 ENHRY and CDR2 SYGVKD. The CDR3 sequence is 13 residues long.

The J gene is TRBJ2-7, the V gene TRBV6-1; D might be TRBD2 (6 bases). The ends were cut back, 6 bases at V and 2 bases at J, with 17 bases in the middle. The germline CDR1 and CDR2 sequences are MNHNS and SASEGT. The CDR3 is 15 amino acids. The CDR3 DNA reads as TGTGCCAGCAGCTTGCGGCGGGAACGCCCCTACGAGCAGTACTTC. It specifies CASSLRRERPYEQYF.

This clonotype showed up many times. V and J are TRBV7-9 and TRBJ2-7; TRBD1 matches 8 bases. This CDR3 region has 15 residues. Per the germline V gene, CDR1 is SEHNR and CDR2 is FQNEAQ (reference sequence). J was trimmed by 1 base and V by 5 bases; bases with no gene match: 7. DNA of the CDR3: TGTGCCAGCAGCCCCCGGACAGGGCCGTCCTACGAGCAGTACTTC. This sequence encodes CASSPRTGPSYEQYF.